These T cell receptor beta chains were read from a single sample in a study of blood T cell repertoires in COVID-19. Assay used: immunoSEQ multiplex PCR; TCRdb lists only in-frame clones, some missing. Among 200,000 to 300,000 clones listed, 82% were seen once. The sequenced sample was peripheral blood. The receptors shown here come from a woman aged 55 to 70 with active or convalescent COVID-19. Both conserved end residues are part of each CDR3. Fields, in order: V gene, J gene, clone size, D gene, CDR3 protein, CDR3 DNA. A D gene is named only where the DNA matches it firmly. Clone size is stated in some rows and not others, as once, few, many or a class when expanded.

V: TRBV3-1/TRBV3-2; J: TRBJ2-3; size: .; D: TRBD2; CDR3: CASSRSEVRGRTDTQYF; DNA: TGTGCCAGCAGCCGGTCGGAGGTGCGGGGGAGGACAGATACGCAGTATTTT
V: TRBV6-5; J: TRBJ1-5; size: few; D: TRBD1; CDR3: CASRDRVGDQPQHF; DNA: TGTGCCAGCAGAGACAGGGTCGGGGATCAGCCCCAGCATTTT
V: TRBV10-3; J: TRBJ1-6; size: few; D: TRBD1; CDR3: CAIRGTENYSPLHF; DNA: TGTGCCATCAGGGGGACAGAGAACTATTCACCCCTCCACTTT
V: TRBV4-1; J: TRBJ2-3; size: .; D: TRBD1; CDR3: CASSQFPGQGADTQYF; DNA: TGCGCCAGCAGCCAATTTCCGGGACAGGGGGCAGATACGCAGTATTTT
V: TRBV6-6; J: TRBJ1-2; size: few; D: .; CDR3: CASSYKSEHGYTF; DNA: TGTGCCAGCAGTTACAAGTCAGAACATGGCTACACCTTC
V: TRBV30; J: TRBJ2-3; size: .; D: TRBD1; CDR3: CAWTQGVRLDTQYF; DNA: TGTGCCTGGACCCAGGGGGTTCGGCTAGATACGCAGTATTTT
V: TRBV9; J: TRBJ2-5; size: .; D: TRBD2; CDR3: CASSVGRIAGIQETQYF; DNA: TGTGCCAGCAGCGTAGGGAGAATAGCGGGCATACAAGAGACCCAGTACTTC
V: TRBV6-6; J: TRBJ1-3; size: .; D: TRBD1; CDR3: CASRFQGDSGNTIYF; DNA: TGTGCCAGCAGATTCCAGGGGGACTCTGGAAACACCATATATTTT
V: TRBV9; J: TRBJ1-2; size: .; D: TRBD1; CDR3: CASSVAGTGLGYTF; DNA: TGTGCCAGCAGCGTAGCCGGGACAGGGTTGGGCTACACCTTC
V: TRBV7-6; J: TRBJ1-2; size: .; D: .; CDR3: CASSGNYGYTF; DNA: TGTGCCAGCTCAGGAAACTATGGCTACACCTTC
V: TRBV2; J: TRBJ2-2; size: .; D: .; CDR3: CASSEERGNTGELFF; DNA: TGTGCCAGCAGTGAGGAACGGGGGAACACCGGGGAGCTGTTTTTT
V: TRBV5-4; J: TRBJ2-3; size: few; D: .; CDR3: CASSLEGVLSGTDTQYF; DNA: TGTGCCAGCAGCTTGGAAGGGGTGCTGTCTGGCACAGATACGCAGTATTTT
V: TRBV19; J: TRBJ1-1; size: .; D: .; CDR3: CASRYSGHTNTEAFF; DNA: TGTGCCAGTAGATACTCGGGACACACTAACACTGAAGCTTTCTTT
V: TRBV27; J: TRBJ1-6; size: .; D: .; CDR3: CASSTRQSRSSYNSPLHF; DNA: TGTGCCAGCAGTACCCGACAGTCCCGGAGCTCCTATAATTCACCCCTCCACTTT
V: TRBV5-6; J: TRBJ2-3; size: .; D: TRBD2; CDR3: CASSLGLGRGTDTQYF; DNA: TGTGCCAGCAGCTTAGGACTGGGGAGGGGCACAGATACGCAGTATTTT
V: TRBV6-2/TRBV6-3; J: TRBJ1-3; size: few; D: .; CDR3: CASSYADSGNTIYF; DNA: TGTGCCAGCAGTTACGCGGACAGTGGAAACACCATATATTTT
V: TRBV12-3/TRBV12-4; J: TRBJ1-3; size: .; D: .; CDR3: CASSGDRGNTIYF; DNA: TGTGCCAGCAGCGGGGACCGGGGGAACACCATATATTTT
V: TRBV19; J: TRBJ2-6; size: .; D: .; CDR3: CATSQSSGANVLTF; DNA: TGTGCCACCTCACAGAGCTCTGGGGCCAACGTCCTGACTTTC
V: TRBV19; J: TRBJ1-5; size: once; D: .; CDR3: CASSISWRMSNQPQHF; DNA: TGTGCCAGTAGTATTTCATGGCGGATGAGCAATCAGCCCCAGCATTTT
V: TRBV18; J: TRBJ2-3; size: .; D: .; CDR3: CASSPRTANTDTQYF; DNA: TGTGCCAGCTCACCGCGGACAGCGAACACAGATACGCAGTATTTT
V: TRBV6-1; J: TRBJ1-4; size: few; D: .; CDR3: CASSEEPTTNEKLFF; DNA: TGTGCCAGCAGTGAAGAGCCCACAACTAATGAAAAACTGTTTTTT
V: TRBV3-1/TRBV3-2; J: TRBJ2-7; size: .; D: TRBD2; CDR3: CASSWTREAYEQYF; DNA: TGTGCCAGCAGCTGGACTAGAGAAGCCTACGAGCAGTACTTC
V: TRBV13; J: TRBJ1-2; size: .; D: .; CDR3: CASSVSQGRGYTF; DNA: TGTGCCAGCAGCGTATCACAGGGTCGGGGCTACACCTTC
V: TRBV2; J: TRBJ1-1; size: once; D: .; CDR3: CASSGERFTEAFF; DNA: TGTGCCAGCAGTGGGGAGCGGTTTACTGAAGCTTTCTTT
V: TRBV3-1/TRBV3-2; J: TRBJ2-3; size: once; D: .; CDR3: CASSQQFTDTQYF; DNA: TGTGCCAGCAGCCAACAATTCACAGATACGCAGTATTTT
V: TRBV2; J: TRBJ1-2; size: .; D: TRBD1; CDR3: CASSERPRTGLYGYTF; DNA: TGTGCCAGCAGTGAAAGGCCCCGGACAGGGCTCTATGGCTACACCTTC
V: TRBV6-5; J: TRBJ2-7; size: .; D: .; CDR3: CASSREPRSSYEQYF; DNA: TGTGCCAGCAGTCGGGAGCCACGTAGCTCCTACGAGCAGTACTTC
V: TRBV19; J: TRBJ1-2; size: .; D: .; CDR3: CASNYMNAVTNYGYTF; DNA: TGTGCCAGTAATTATATGAACGCAGTGACTAACTATGGCTACACCTTC
V: TRBV24-1; J: TRBJ2-7; size: few; D: TRBD1; CDR3: CATSDSGQGSSYEQYF; DNA: TGTGCCACCAGTGACTCGGGACAGGGGAGCTCCTACGAGCAGTACTTC
V: TRBV19; J: TRBJ1-1; size: .; D: TRBD1; CDR3: CASSKTQGTEAFF; DNA: TGTGCCAGTAGTAAAACACAGGGGACTGAAGCTTTCTTT
V: TRBV6-5; J: TRBJ2-7; size: once; D: TRBD1; CDR3: CASKPRQGGEQYF; DNA: TGTGCCAGCAAACCCCGACAGGGGGGCGAGCAGTACTTC
V: TRBV7-9; J: TRBJ2-3; size: .; D: TRBD2; CDR3: CASRKGLAGALGDTQYF; DNA: TGTGCCAGCAGGAAAGGACTAGCGGGGGCTTTAGGCGATACGCAGTATTTT
V: TRBV3-1/TRBV3-2; J: TRBJ1-3; size: .; D: TRBD1; CDR3: CASSQGGTGGNTIYF; DNA: TGTGCCAGCAGCCAAGGCGGGACAGGGGGAAACACCATATATTTT
V: TRBV6-1; J: TRBJ1-5; size: few; D: TRBD1; CDR3: CASSEANRQGKIGNQPQHF; DNA: TGTGCCAGCAGTGAAGCCAACCGACAGGGTAAAATTGGCAATCAGCCCCAGCATTTT
V: TRBV2; J: TRBJ1-3; size: .; D: TRBD1; CDR3: CASQPDRATGGTIYF; DNA: TGTGCCAGCCAGCCGGACAGGGCGACTGGGGGCACCATATATTTT
V: TRBV4-1; J: TRBJ1-2; size: .; D: .; CDR3: CASSQASRANYGYTF; DNA: TGCGCCAGCAGCCAAGCAAGCAGGGCCAACTATGGCTACACCTTC
V: TRBV18; J: TRBJ1-2; size: .; D: TRBD1; CDR3: CASSSGDSEGYGYTF; DNA: TGTGCCAGCTCATCAGGGGACAGTGAGGGTTATGGCTACACCTTC
V: TRBV6-5; J: TRBJ1-1; size: .; D: .; CDR3: CASSYLDNLNTEAFF; DNA: TGTGCCAGCAGTTACCTTGACAACTTGAACACTGAAGCTTTCTTT
V: TRBV2; J: TRBJ2-5; size: .; D: .; CDR3: CASKVTPRETQYF; DNA: TGTGCCAGCAAGGTTACGCCGCGGGAGACCCAGTACTTC
V: TRBV3-1/TRBV3-2; J: TRBJ1-1; size: .; D: .; CDR3: CASSQGSGAFF; DNA: TGTGCCAGCAGCCAAGGTTCCGGGGCTTTCTTT
V: TRBV24-1; J: TRBJ1-6; size: .; D: .; CDR3: CATPIPPKVGSYNSPLHF; DNA: TGTGCCACCCCCATCCCCCCGAAAGTCGGCTCCTATAATTCACCCCTCCACTTT
V: TRBV11-2; J: TRBJ1-2; size: .; D: TRBD1; CDR3: CASSFGGTGKNYGYTF; DNA: TGTGCCAGCAGCTTCGGTGGGACAGGGAAAAACTATGGCTACACCTTC
V: TRBV7-2; J: TRBJ2-7; size: .; D: TRBD2; CDR3: CASSFSGSSYEQYF; DNA: TGTGCCAGCAGCTTTAGCGGGAGCTCCTACGAGCAGTACTTC
V: TRBV19; J: TRBJ2-1; size: .; D: .; CDR3: CASSISGSYNEQFF; DNA: TGTGCCAGTAGTATAAGCGGCTCCTACAATGAGCAGTTCTTC
V: TRBV7-9; J: TRBJ1-3; size: .; D: TRBD1; CDR3: CASSPRTGWALSGNTIYF; DNA: TGTGCCAGCAGCCCCAGGACAGGGTGGGCCCTATCGGGAAACACCATATATTTT
V: TRBV7-8; J: TRBJ2-5; size: .; D: .; CDR3: CASSMKNREWETQYF; DNA: TGTGCCAGCAGCATGAAAAACAGGGAATGGGAGACCCAGTACTTC
V: TRBV25-1; J: TRBJ2-7; size: .; D: TRBD1; CDR3: CASSEFFGQGAIHEQYF; DNA: TGTGCCAGCAGTGAATTTTTCGGTCAGGGGGCAATTCACGAGCAGTACTTC
V: TRBV5-4; J: TRBJ1-1; size: .; D: .; CDR3: CASSLGGGHLNTEAFF; DNA: TGTGCCAGCAGCTTGGGGGGGGGACATCTGAACACTGAAGCTTTCTTT
V: TRBV6-5; J: TRBJ1-2; size: once; D: TRBD1; CDR3: CASTRTGSVYGYTF; DNA: TGTGCCAGCACTAGGACAGGTTCCGTTTATGGCTACACCTTC
V: TRBV5-1; J: TRBJ2-3; size: .; D: .; CDR3: CASSRRQGTDTQYF; DNA: TGCGCCAGCAGCAGGAGACAGGGCACAGATACGCAGTATTTT
V: TRBV4-1; J: TRBJ1-6; size: .; D: TRBD1; CDR3: CASSRAGTGERSPLHF; DNA: TGCGCCAGCAGCCGAGCCGGGACAGGGGAACGATCACCCCTCCACTTT
V: TRBV2; J: TRBJ2-4; size: .; D: .; CDR3: CASSVPGQRAKNIQYF; DNA: TGTGCCAGCTCCGTACCGGGACAAAGAGCCAAAAACATTCAGTACTTC
V: TRBV10-2; J: TRBJ1-2; size: .; D: TRBD1; CDR3: CASSELTGGSSGYTF; DNA: TGCGCCAGCAGTGAGTTGACAGGGGGCTCGAGTGGCTACACCTTC